One sample yielded the 5 T cell receptor beta chains listed below, sequenced in a study of a mutant IDH1 vaccine in newly diagnosed glioma. Profiled with immunoSEQ multiplex PCR; TCRdb holds only in-frame clones, not every one. This table has some 120,000 clones, around 80% appearing once. These receptors' antigens are unknown. The sample's time point: week 11, during vaccination. Each dose of the vaccine consisted of 300 ug of mutant IDH1 20-mer peptide, with topical imiquimod. Here the sequenced sample was PBMCs, taken from a glioma patient whose treatment included an IDH1 peptide vaccine. The receptors come from a man aged 35-49 years with glioma.

The chain couples TRBV5-6 to TRBJ2-3, with 10 bases identical to TRBD1. V was pared by 6 bases and J by 2 bases, with 6 bases of the junction left unmatched. This CDR3 is 15 amino acids long. Looked up from germline, CDR1 is SGHDT and CDR2 is YYEEEE. The chain's CDR3 is CASTRGTGVTDTQYF. The CDR3 coding sequence is TGTGCCAGCACCCGAGGGACAGGGGTCACAGATACGCAGTATTTT.

The chain uses TRBV19 and TRBJ2-3, with 10 bases lining up with TRBD1. Trimming at V came to 7 bases and at J to 3 bases, leaving 13 bases not matched to a gene. Germline-derived CDR1 and CDR2 are LNHDA and SQIVND (reference sequence). The CDR3 is 17 residues long. CDR3 bases: TGTGCCAGTACCTACACTGGGACAGGGGTAAGAACAGATACGCAGTATTTT. It is translated as CASTYTGTGVRTDTQYF.

This sequence joins TRBV5-4 and TRBJ2-7; D unresolved. Germline loops: CDR1 SGHNT, CDR2 YYREEE (reference sequence). The V gene lost 3 bases and the J gene lost 4 bases, with 17 bases spanning the gap. This CDR3 contains 15 residues. The CDR3 sequence is CASSSVGPAWYEQYF. CDR3 in DNA: TGTGCCAGCAGCTCAGTAGGACCAGCGTGGTACGAGCAGTACTTC.

The gene calls are TRBV19 and TRBJ2-2; D not resolved. Germline values: CDR1 LNHDA, CDR2 SQIVND (reference sequence). Trimming shortened V by 3 bases and J by 6 bases, and 5 bases separated the two germline ends. The CDR3 extends over 12 amino acids. In DNA form, the CDR3 reads TGTGCCAGTAGTATCCCGGCCGGGGAGCTGTTTTTT. Protein product: CASSIPAGELFF.

The chain has TRBV28 and TRBJ2-7; TRBD1 agrees at 8 bases. This CDR3 region has 15 residues. CDR1 is MDHEN, CDR2 SYDVKM, per germline. The V gene end was trimmed by 6 bases and the J gene end by 1 base; junction bases not matched to a gene: 8. The CDR3 nucleotides are TGTGCCAGCAGACTTACCGGGACAGGTTCCTACGAGCAGTACTTC. Its protein product is CASRLTGTGSYEQYF.